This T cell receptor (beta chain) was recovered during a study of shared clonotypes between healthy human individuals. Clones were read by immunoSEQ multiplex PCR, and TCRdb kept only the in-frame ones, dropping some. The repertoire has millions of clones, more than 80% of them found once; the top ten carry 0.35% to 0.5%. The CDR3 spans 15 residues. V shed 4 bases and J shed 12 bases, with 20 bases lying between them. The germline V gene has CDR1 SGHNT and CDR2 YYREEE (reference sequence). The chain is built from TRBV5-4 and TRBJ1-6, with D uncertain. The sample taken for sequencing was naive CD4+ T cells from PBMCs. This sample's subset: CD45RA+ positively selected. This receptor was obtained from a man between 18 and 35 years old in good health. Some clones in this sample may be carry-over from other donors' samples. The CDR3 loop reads CASSGAPGELEPLHF. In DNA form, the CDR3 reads TGTGCCAGCAGCGGCGCGCCCGGGGAACTTGAACCCCTCCACTTT.